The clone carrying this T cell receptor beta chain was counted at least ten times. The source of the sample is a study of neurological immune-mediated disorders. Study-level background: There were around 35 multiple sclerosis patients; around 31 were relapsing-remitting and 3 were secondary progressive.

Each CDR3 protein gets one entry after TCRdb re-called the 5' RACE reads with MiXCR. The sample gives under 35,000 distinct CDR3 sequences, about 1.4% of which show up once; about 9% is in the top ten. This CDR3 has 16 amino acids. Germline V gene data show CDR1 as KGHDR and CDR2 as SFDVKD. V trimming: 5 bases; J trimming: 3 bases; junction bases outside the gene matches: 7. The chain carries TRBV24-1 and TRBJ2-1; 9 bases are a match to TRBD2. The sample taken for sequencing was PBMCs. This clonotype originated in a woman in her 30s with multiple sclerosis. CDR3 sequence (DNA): TGTGCCACCAGTGTCTTGAGCGGGGGGAACTACAATGAGCAGTTCTTC. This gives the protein CATSVLSGGNYNEQFF.